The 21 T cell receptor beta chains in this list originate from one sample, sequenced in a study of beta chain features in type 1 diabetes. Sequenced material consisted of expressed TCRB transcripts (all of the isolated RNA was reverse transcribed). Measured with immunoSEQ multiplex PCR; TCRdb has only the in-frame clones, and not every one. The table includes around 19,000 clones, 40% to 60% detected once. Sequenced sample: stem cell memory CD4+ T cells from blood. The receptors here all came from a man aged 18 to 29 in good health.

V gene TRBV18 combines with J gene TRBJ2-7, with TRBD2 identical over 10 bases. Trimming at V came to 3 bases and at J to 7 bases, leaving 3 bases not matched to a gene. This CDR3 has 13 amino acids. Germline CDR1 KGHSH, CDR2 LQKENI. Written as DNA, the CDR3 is TGTGCCAGCTCACCTGGGACTAGCGAGGAGCAGTACTTC. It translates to CASSPGTSEEQYF. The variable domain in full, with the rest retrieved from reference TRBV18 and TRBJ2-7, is NAGVMQNPRHLVRRRGQEARLRCSPMKGHSHVYWYRQLPEEGLKFMVYLQKENIIDESGMPKERFSAEFPKEGPSILRIQQVVRGDSAAYFCASSPGTSEEQYFGPGTRLTVT.

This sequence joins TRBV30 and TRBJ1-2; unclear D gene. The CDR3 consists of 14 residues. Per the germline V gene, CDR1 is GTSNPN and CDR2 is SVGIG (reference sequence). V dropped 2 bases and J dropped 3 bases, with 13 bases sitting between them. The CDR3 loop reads CAWSPRNGDYGYTF. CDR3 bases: TGTGCCTGGAGTCCTCGTAACGGGGACTATGGCTACACCTTC.

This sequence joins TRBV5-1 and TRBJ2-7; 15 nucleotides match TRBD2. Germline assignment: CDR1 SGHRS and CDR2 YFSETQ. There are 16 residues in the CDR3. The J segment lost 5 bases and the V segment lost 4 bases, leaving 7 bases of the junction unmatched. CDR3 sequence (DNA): TGCGCCAGCAGCGCGGGACTAGCGGGGGGCACTAACGAGCAGTACTTC. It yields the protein CASSAGLAGGTNEQYF.

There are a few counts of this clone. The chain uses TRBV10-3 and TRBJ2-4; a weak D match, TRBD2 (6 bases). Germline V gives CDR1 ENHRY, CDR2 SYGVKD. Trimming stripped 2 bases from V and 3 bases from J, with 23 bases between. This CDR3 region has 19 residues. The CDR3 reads CAISELPRFGSIVKNIQYF. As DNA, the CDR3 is TGTGCCATCAGTGAGCTTCCCCGTTTCGGGAGTATAGTCAAAAACATTCAGTACTTC.

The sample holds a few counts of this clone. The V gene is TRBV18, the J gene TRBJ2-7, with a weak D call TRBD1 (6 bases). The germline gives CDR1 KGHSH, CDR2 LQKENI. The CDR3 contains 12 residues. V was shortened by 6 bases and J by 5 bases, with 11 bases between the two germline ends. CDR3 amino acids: CASSPQGHEQYF. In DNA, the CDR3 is TGTGCCAGCTCCCCGCAGGGGCACGAGCAGTACTTC.

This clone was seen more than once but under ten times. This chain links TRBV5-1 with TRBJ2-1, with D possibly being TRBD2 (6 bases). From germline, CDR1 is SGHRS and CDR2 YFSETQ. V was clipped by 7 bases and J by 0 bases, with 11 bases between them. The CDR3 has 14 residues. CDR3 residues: CASRPGGSYNEQFF. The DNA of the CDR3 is TGCGCCAGCCGGCCCGGGGGCTCCTACAATGAGCAGTTCTTC.

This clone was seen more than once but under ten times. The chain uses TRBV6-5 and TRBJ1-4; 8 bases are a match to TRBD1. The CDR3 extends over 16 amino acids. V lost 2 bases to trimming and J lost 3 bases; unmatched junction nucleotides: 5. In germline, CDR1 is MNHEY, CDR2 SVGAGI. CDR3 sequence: CASSYGQGAANEKLFF. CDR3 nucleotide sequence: TGTGCCAGCAGTTACGGGCAGGGGGCAGCTAATGAAAAACTGTTTTTT.

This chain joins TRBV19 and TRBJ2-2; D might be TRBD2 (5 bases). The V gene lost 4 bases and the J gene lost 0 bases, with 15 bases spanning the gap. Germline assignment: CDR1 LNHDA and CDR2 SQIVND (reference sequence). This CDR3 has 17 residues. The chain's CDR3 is CASSSVASGTNTGELFF. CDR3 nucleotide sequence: TGTGCCAGTAGTAGTGTCGCTTCGGGGACGAACACCGGGGAGCTGTTTTTT.

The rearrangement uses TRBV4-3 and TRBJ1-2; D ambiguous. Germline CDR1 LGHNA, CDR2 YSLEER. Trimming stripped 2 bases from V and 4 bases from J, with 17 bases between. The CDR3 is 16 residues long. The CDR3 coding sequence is TGCGCCAGCAGCCAAATCTCCCCCGGGTCGGGCTATGGCTACACCTTC. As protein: CASSQISPGSGYGYTF.

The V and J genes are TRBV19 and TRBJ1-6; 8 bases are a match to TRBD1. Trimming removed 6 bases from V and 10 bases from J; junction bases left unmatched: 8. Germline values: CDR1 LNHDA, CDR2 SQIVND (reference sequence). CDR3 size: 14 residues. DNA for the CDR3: TGTGCCAGTAGCAAGGACAGGGTAGAGTCACCCCTCCACTTT. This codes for CASSKDRVESPLHF.

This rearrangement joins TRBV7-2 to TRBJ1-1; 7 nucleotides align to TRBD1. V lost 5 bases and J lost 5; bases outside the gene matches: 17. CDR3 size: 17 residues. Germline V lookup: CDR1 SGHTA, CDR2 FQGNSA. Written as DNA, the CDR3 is TGTGCCAGCAGCCCTAGAAGGGGGCCCTTCGACACGACTGAAGCTTTCTTT. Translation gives CASSPRRGPFDTTEAFF.

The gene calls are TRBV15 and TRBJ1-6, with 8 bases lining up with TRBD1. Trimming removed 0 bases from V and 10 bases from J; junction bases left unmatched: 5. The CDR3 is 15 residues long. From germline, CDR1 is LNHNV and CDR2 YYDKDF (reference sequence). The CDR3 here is CATSRDPGQESPLHF. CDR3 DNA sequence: TGTGCCACCAGCAGAGACCCGGGACAGGAATCACCCCTCCACTTT.

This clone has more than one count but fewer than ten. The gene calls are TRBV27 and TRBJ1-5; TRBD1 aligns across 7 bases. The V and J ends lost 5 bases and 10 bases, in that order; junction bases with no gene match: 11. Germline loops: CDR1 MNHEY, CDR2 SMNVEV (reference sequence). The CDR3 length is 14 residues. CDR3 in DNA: TGTGCCAGCAGTAGACAGGGAGTGCGTGAACCCCAGCATTTT. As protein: CASSRQGVREPQHF.

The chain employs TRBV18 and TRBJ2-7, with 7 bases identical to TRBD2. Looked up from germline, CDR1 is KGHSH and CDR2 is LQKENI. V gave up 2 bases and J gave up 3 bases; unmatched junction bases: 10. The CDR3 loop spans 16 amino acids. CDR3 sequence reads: CASSPNQGGVGYEQYF. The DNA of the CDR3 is TGTGCCAGCTCACCAAACCAGGGAGGGGTGGGCTACGAGCAGTACTTC.

The CDR3 region has the DNA TGTGCCACCAAAGGAGGGTGGCAGGCTAGCACAGATACGCAGTATTTT. Its translation is CATKGGWQASTDTQYF. The genes are TRBV19 and TRBJ2-3; D is perhaps TRBD2 (6 bases). Trimming stripped 10 bases from V and 0 bases from J, with 20 bases between. The CDR3 extends over 16 amino acids. The germline V gene has CDR1 LNHDA and CDR2 SQIVND (reference sequence).

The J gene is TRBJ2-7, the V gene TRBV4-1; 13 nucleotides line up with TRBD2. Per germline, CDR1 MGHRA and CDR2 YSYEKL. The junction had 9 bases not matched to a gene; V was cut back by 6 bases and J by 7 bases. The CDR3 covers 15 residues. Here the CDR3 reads CASRGTSGRAGEQYF. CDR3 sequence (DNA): TGCGCCAGCAGGGGAACTAGCGGGAGGGCCGGAGAGCAGTACTTC.

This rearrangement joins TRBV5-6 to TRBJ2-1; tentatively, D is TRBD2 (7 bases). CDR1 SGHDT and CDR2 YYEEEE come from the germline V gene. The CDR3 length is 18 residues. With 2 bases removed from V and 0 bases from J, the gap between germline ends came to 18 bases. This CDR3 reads CASSFFGGALYSYNEQFF. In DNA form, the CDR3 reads TGTGCCAGCAGCTTCTTTGGGGGGGCCCTTTACTCCTACAATGAGCAGTTCTTC.

The CDR3 DNA reads TGTGCCAGCAGCTTCCCTTCCACCGGGACAGCAGCTAACTATGGCTACACCTTC. It yields the protein CASSFPSTGTAANYGYTF. The chain has TRBV5-6 and TRBJ1-2; 7 positions match TRBD1. J gave up 0 bases and V 2 bases, and 13 bases lay outside the gene matches. Germline lookup yields CDR1 SGHDT and CDR2 YYEEEE. The CDR3 runs to 18 residues.

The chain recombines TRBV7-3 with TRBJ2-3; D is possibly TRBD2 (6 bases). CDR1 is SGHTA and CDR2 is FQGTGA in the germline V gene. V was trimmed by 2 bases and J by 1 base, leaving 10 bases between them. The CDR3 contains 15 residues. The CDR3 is CASSLRLARTDTQYF. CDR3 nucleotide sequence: TGTGCCAGCAGCTTACGTCTAGCGCGCACAGATACGCAGTATTTT. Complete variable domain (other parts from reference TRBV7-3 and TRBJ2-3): GAGVSQTPSNKVTEKGKYVELRCDPISGHTALYWYRQSLGQGPEFLIYFQGTGAADDSGLPNDRFFAVRPEGSVSTLKIQRTERGDSAVYLCASSLRLARTDTQYFGPGTRLTVL.

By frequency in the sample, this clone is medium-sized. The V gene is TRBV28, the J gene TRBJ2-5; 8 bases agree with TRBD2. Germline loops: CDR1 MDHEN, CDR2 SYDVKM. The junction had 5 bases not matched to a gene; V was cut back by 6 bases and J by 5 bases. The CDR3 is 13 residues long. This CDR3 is CASRSGGPETQYF. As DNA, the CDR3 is TGTGCCAGCAGGTCGGGGGGGCCCGAGACCCAGTACTTC.

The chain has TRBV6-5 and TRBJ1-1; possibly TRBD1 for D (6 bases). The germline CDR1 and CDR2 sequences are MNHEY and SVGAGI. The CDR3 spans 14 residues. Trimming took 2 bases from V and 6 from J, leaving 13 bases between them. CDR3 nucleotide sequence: TGTGCCAGCAGTTACCGGCCAGGGGCCGCTGAAGCTTTCTTT. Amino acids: CASSYRPGAAEAFF.